The 10 T cell receptor beta chains given below trace back to one sample, sequenced in a study of cytomegalovirus exposure and HLA in healthy donors. Both 60 Vbeta primers and 13 Jbeta primers went into the PCR. Using immunoSEQ multiplex PCR, the repertoire was profiled, and TCRdb retains in-frame clones only, with some absent. The table includes 150,000 to 200,000 clones, 60% to 80% detected once. Sequenced input: PBMCs. Receptor source: a male donor in good health and CMV-seronegative.

The chain joins TRBV10-1 to TRBJ1-4, with 7 bases fitting TRBD1. The CDR3 has 13 amino acids. Germline-derived CDR1 and CDR2 are WNHNN and SYGVQD (reference sequence). CDR3 coding DNA: TGCGACCACCTGCCGCCAGGGGGTGAAAAACTGTTTTTT. Protein sequence: CDHLPPGGEKLFF.

This clone was counted a single time. The rearrangement links TRBV6-5 to TRBJ2-5; the match to TRBD1 covers 7 bases. Germline V gene lookup returns CDR1 MNHEY and CDR2 SVGAGI. The CDR3 length is 13 residues. V trimming: 5 bases; J trimming: 5 bases; junction bases outside the gene matches: 5. CDR3 DNA: TGTGCCAGCAGTCGACAGGGAAAGGAGACCCAGTACTTC. This gives the protein CASSRQGKETQYF.

The chain uses TRBV28 and TRBJ1-2; the match to TRBD1 covers 10 bases. V was pared by 4 bases and J by 8 bases, with 10 bases of the junction left unmatched. Looked up from germline, CDR1 is MDHEN and CDR2 is SYDVKM. The CDR3 is made up of 15 amino acids. The chain's CDR3 is CASSSGQGESKGYTF. CDR3 nucleotide sequence: TGTGCCAGCAGTTCCGGACAGGGGGAGTCAAAAGGCTACACCTTC.

J is TRBJ2-5 and V is TRBV7-6, with 12 nucleotides matching TRBD2. J lost 1 base, V lost 1 base, and 4 bases had no gene match. CDR1 is SGHVS, CDR2 FNYEAQ, per germline. This CDR3 comprises 17 residues. The CDR3, as DNA: TGTGCCAGCAGCTTAGTAACGACTAGCGGGAGCCAAGAGACCCAGTACTTC. Protein sequence: CASSLVTTSGSQETQYF.

This clone appeared a few times. V is TRBV2 and J is TRBJ2-2, with 10 bases aligning to TRBD1. The CDR3 runs 16 residues. The ends lost 4 bases at V and 4 bases at J; junction bases unmatched: 6. Germline CDR1 is SNHLY and CDR2 is FYNNEI. CDR3 loop: CASSGGQGWVTGELFF. DNA for the CDR3: TGTGCCAGCAGTGGGGGACAGGGGTGGGTCACCGGGGAGCTGTTTTTT.

V gene TRBV2 combines with J gene TRBJ2-5; unclear D gene. V lost 8 bases, J lost 3 bases, and 7 bases lay in between. Germline loops: CDR1 SNHLY, CDR2 FYNNEI. The CDR3 covers 11 residues. CDR3 coding DNA: TGTGCCAGCCTCGAGGAAGAGACCCAGTACTTC. Its protein product is CASLEEETQYF. Full variable domain (missing parts from reference TRBV2 and TRBJ2-5): EPEVTQTPSHQVTQMGQEVILRCVPISNHLYFYWYRQILGQKVEFLVSFYNNEISEKSEIFDDQFSVERPDGSNFTLKIRSTKLEDSAMYFCASLEEETQYFGPGTRLLVL.

The rearrangement joins TRBV5-4 to TRBJ1-3; D unresolved. Per the germline V gene, CDR1 is SGHNT and CDR2 is YYREEE (reference sequence). Trimming left V 0 bases short and J 0 bases short, with 10 bases between. The CDR3 extends over 16 amino acids. The CDR3 sequence: CASSLGDKSSGNTIYF. The CDR3 nucleotides read TGTGCCAGCAGCTTGGGCGACAAGAGCTCTGGAAACACCATATATTTT.

The CDR3 region has the DNA TGTGCCAGCAGCTTAGGGACAAGAAATCAGCCCCAGCATTTT. Amino acid sequence: CASSLGTRNQPQHF. The gene calls are TRBV11-2 and TRBJ1-5; weak D call: TRBD1 (5 bases). Germline V lookup: CDR1 SGHAT, CDR2 FQNNGV. The CDR3 totals 14 residues. Trimming took off 1 base at V and 4 bases at J, with 8 bases between the two ends.

The chain joins TRBV6-5 to TRBJ2-6; D possibly corresponds to TRBD2 (5 bases). V lost 6 bases and J 3 bases, leaving 12 bases between the germline ends. Germline CDR1 is MNHEY and CDR2 is SVGAGI. The CDR3 has 15 amino acids. The CDR3 coding sequence is TGTGCCAGCAGAAGTTCCCGGGGTGGGGCCAACGTCCTGACTTTC. It specifies CASRSSRGGANVLTF.

The V call is TRBV12-2, the J call TRBJ2-1; the table's D call, TRBD2, was not checked against the DNA. TRBV12-2 is listed as a pseudogene. CDR3 length: 15 amino acids. The CDR3 sequence: CASRLGGSSGRYWFF. The DNA for the CDR3 is TGTGCAAGTCGCTTAGGTGGGAGTAGCGGGAGATATTGGTTCTTC.